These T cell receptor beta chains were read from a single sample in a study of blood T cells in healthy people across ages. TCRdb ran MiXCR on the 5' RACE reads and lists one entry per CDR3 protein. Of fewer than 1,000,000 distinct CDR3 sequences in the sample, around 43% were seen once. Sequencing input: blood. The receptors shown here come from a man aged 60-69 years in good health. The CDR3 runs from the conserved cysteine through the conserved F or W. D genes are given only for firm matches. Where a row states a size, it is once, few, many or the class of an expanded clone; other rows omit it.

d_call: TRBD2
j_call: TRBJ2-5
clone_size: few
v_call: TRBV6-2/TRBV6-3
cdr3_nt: TGTGCCAGCAACAGACCTAGCGGGGTAGAGACCCAGTACTTC
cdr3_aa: CASNRPSGVETQYF

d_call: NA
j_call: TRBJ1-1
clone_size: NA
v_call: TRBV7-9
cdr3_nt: TGTGCCAGCAACCTTGAGAGCACTGAAGCTTTCTTT
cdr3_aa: CASNLESTEAFF

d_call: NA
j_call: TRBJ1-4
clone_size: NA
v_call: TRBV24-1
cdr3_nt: TGTGCCACCAGTGATTTGGCTGGTAAACTGTTTTTT
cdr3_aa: CATSDLAGKLFF

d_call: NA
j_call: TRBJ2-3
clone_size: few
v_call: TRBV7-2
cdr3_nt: TGTGCCAGCACCAAAACATTGACTGACTACAACACAGATGCGCAGTATTTT
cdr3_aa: CASTKTLTDYNTDAQYF

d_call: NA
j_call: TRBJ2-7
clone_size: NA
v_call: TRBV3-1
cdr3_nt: TGTGCCAGCAGCCATAGTTGGCGAAACTCCTACGAGCAGTACTTC
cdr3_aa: CASSHSWRNSYEQYF

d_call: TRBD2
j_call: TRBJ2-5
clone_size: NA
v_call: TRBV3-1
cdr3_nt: TGTGCCAGCAGCCAAGGATGGACTAGCGGGCCCCAAGAGACCCAGTACTTC
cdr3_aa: CASSQGWTSGPQETQYF

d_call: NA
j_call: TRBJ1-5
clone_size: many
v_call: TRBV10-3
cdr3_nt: TGTGCCATCAGTGCCCAGGGTAGGCAGCCCCAGCATTTT
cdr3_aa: CAISAQGRQPQHF

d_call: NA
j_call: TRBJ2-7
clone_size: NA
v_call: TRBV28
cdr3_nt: TGTGCCAGCAGTTCCGGGCAGGGAAAGTACGAGCAGTACTTC
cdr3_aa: CASSSGQGKYEQYF

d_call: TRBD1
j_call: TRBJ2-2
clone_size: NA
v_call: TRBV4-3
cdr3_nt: TGCGCCAGCAGCCAAGATAAGGGGACAGGGACCACCGGGGAGCTGTTTTTT
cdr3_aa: CASSQDKGTGTTGELFF

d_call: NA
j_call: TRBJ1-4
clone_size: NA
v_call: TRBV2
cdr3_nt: TGTGCCAGCAGCCCAGCCTGGGGGGGGGATTTTGAAAAACTGTTTTTT
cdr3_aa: CASSPAWGGDFEKLFF

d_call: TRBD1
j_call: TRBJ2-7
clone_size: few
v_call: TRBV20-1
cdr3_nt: TGCAGTGCTAGGTACAGGGGGCCTCACGAGCAGTACTTC
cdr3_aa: CSARYRGPHEQYF

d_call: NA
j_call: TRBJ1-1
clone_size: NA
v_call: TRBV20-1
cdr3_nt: TGCAGTGCCCCGGGAGGGATGGGGACTGAAGCTTTCTTT
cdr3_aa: CSAPGGMGTEAFF

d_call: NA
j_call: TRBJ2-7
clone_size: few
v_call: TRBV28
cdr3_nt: TGTGCCTCCAGAGGCGCCTACGAGCAGTACTTC
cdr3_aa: CASRGAYEQYF

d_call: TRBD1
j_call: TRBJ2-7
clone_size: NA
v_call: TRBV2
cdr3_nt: TGTGCCAGCAGTGAAGACAGTAGGGACAGGGAGTACTTC
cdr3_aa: CASSEDSRDREYF

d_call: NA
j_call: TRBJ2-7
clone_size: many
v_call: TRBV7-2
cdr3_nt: TGTGCCAGCAGCCCCATGGGACGAGAGGAGCAGTACTTC
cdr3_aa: CASSPMGREEQYF

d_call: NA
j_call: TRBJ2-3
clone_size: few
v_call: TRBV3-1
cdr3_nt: TGTGCCAGCAGCCAAGGAGAGGGGAGAAATACGCAGTATTTT
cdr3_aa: CASSQGEGRNTQYF

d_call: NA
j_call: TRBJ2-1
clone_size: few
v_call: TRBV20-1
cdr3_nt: TGCAGTGCTACTAGGGAGCAGTTCTTC
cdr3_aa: CSATREQFF

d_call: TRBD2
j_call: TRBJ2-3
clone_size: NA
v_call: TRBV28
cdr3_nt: TGTGCCAGCAGTTTATTGGAGGCGGGGGGGCAAGATACGCAGTATTTT
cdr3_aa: CASSLLEAGGQDTQYF

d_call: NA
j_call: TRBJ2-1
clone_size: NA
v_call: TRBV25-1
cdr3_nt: TGTGCCAGCAGTCCCCCTGTACGCAGAGCTTACAATGAGCAGTTCTTC
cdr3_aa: CASSPPVRRAYNEQFF

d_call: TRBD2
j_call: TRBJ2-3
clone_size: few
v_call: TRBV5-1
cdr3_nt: TGCGCCAGCAGCTTGGCCCCAGCGGGGGGCACAGATACGCAGTATTTT
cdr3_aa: CASSLAPAGGTDTQYF

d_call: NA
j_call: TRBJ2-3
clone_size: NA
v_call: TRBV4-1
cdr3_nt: TGCGTCAGCAGCCAAGGATTTTATGACAAGTATTTT
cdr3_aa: CVSSQGFYDKYF

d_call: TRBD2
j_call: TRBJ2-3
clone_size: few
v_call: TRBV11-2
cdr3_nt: TGTGCCAGCGCCTTAGCGGGTTACACAGATACGCAGTATTTT
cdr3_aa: CASALAGYTDTQYF

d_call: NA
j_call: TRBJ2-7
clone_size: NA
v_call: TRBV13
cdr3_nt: TGTGCCAGCAGCTTAGGGTCAGGGGACGGCTACGAGCAGTACTTC
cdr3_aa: CASSLGSGDGYEQYF

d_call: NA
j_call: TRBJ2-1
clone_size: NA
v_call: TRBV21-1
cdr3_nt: TGTGCCAGCAGCAAAGCGTCTAGCGGGAGGGCTAAACGCTCCTACAATGAGCAGTTCTTC
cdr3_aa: CASSKASSGRAKRSYNEQFF

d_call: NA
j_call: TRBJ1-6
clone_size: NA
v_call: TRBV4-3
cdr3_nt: TGCGCCAGCAGCCAAGACAGGAGTTCTTCACCCCTCCACTTT
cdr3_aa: CASSQDRSSSPLHF

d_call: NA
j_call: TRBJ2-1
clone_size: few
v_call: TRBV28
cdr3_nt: TGTGCCAGCAGCAACGGGGGTAGCTCCTACAATGAGCAGTTCTTC
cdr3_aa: CASSNGGSSYNEQFF

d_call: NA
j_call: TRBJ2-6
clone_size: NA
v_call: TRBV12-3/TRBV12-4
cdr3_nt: TGTGCCAGTAGGCCCGGGATTTCCAGCTCTGGGACCAACGTCCTGACTTTC
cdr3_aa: CASRPGISSSGTNVLTF